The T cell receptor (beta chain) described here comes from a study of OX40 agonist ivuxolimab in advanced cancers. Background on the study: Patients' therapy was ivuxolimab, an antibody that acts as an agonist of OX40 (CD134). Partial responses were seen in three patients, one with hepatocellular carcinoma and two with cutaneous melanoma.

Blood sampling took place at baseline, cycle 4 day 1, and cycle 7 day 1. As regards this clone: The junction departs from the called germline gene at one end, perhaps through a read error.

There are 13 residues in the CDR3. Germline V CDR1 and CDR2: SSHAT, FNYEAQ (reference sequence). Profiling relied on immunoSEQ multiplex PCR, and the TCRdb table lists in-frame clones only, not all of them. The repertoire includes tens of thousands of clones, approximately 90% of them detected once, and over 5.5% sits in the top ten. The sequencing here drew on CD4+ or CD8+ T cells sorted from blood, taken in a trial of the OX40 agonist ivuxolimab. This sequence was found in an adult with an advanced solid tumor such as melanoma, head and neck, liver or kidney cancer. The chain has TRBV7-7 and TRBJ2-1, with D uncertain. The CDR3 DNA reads TGTGCTAGCAGCTTAAGATTTGGTAATGAGCAGTTCTTC. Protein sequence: CASSLRFGNEQFF.